These T cell receptor beta chains were read from a single sample in a study of technical replicates of blood from a few donors. Profiled with immunoSEQ multiplex PCR; TCRdb holds only in-frame clones, not every one. This table has more than 13,000 clones, approximately 80% appearing once. The material sequenced was PBMCs. The origin of the receptors is a human donor in good health. Each CDR3 is given with its conserved first and last residue. Fields, in order: V gene, J gene, clone size, D gene, CDR3 DNA, CDR3 protein. A D gene is named only where the DNA matches it firmly. Rows give clone size only sometimes, using once, few, many, or a class for an expanded clone.

v_call: TRBV29-1
j_call: TRBJ2-3
clone_size: -
d_call: -
cdr3_nt: TGCAGCGTTGCAACAGGGTTGACAGATACGCAGTATTTT
cdr3_aa: CSVATGLTDTQYF

v_call: TRBV5-1
j_call: TRBJ2-5
clone_size: -
d_call: -
cdr3_nt: TGCGCCAGCGGACAGACGGGGGGAGAGACCCAGTACTTC
cdr3_aa: CASGQTGGETQYF

v_call: TRBV7-2
j_call: TRBJ2-7
clone_size: -
d_call: -
cdr3_nt: TGTGCCAGCGGTGGAGCCGGAGGTAGCGCCGCCTACGAGCAGTACTTC
cdr3_aa: CASGGAGGSAAYEQYF

v_call: TRBV6-1
j_call: TRBJ2-7
clone_size: -
d_call: TRBD2
cdr3_nt: TGTGCCAGCAGTGATACCGGAGCGGGAAGAGGTTCCTACGAGCAGTACTTC
cdr3_aa: CASSDTGAGRGSYEQYF

v_call: TRBV19
j_call: TRBJ1-4
clone_size: -
d_call: TRBD1
cdr3_nt: TGTGCCAGTAGCCCTGAGACAGGGCGAAAACTGTTTTTT
cdr3_aa: CASSPETGRKLFF

v_call: TRBV28
j_call: TRBJ2-2
clone_size: -
d_call: -
cdr3_nt: TGTGCCAGCACCCCCGGGGACACCGGGGAGCTGTTTTTT
cdr3_aa: CASTPGDTGELFF

v_call: TRBV10-3
j_call: TRBJ2-5
clone_size: -
d_call: TRBD2
cdr3_nt: TGTGCCATCAGTGAGCGGGAGGCCCAAGAGACCCAGTACTTC
cdr3_aa: CAISEREAQETQYF

v_call: TRBV6-5
j_call: TRBJ2-7
clone_size: -
d_call: TRBD2
cdr3_nt: TGTGCCAGCAGGCGCGGGAGCTCCTACGAGCAGTACTTC
cdr3_aa: CASRRGSSYEQYF

v_call: TRBV28
j_call: TRBJ1-4
clone_size: -
d_call: -
cdr3_nt: TGTGCCAGCAGTTTGGGGGGGCGGACTGAAAAACTGTTTTTT
cdr3_aa: CASSLGGRTEKLFF

v_call: TRBV27
j_call: TRBJ1-1
clone_size: once
d_call: -
cdr3_nt: TGTGCCAGCAGTTTTTGGCAGGGGTACGACACTGAAGCTTTCTTT
cdr3_aa: CASSFWQGYDTEAFF

v_call: TRBV19
j_call: TRBJ1-5
clone_size: -
d_call: -
cdr3_nt: TGTGCCAGTAGTATAGTACAGGCCTCGAATCAGCCCCAGCATTTT
cdr3_aa: CASSIVQASNQPQHF

v_call: TRBV5-4
j_call: TRBJ2-1
clone_size: -
d_call: -
cdr3_nt: TGTGCCAGCAGCTTGGATCCGTCTAGCCAGACCTACAATGAGCAGTTCTTC
cdr3_aa: CASSLDPSSQTYNEQFF

v_call: TRBV7-3
j_call: TRBJ2-5
clone_size: -
d_call: -
cdr3_nt: TGTGCCAGCAGCCCCTCGAGGGGGGGGGAGACCCAGTACTTC
cdr3_aa: CASSPSRGGETQYF

v_call: TRBV6-6
j_call: TRBJ2-1
clone_size: -
d_call: -
cdr3_nt: TGTGCCAGCAGTTCCAACCCCGAAGGGGCTGTGACGCCGTTCTTC
cdr3_aa: CASSSNPEGAVTPFF

v_call: TRBV27
j_call: TRBJ1-4
clone_size: few
d_call: -
cdr3_nt: TGTGCCAGCAGTCCCCGGGTCCTTAATGAAAAACTGTTTTTT
cdr3_aa: CASSPRVLNEKLFF

v_call: TRBV9
j_call: TRBJ2-7
clone_size: once
d_call: -
cdr3_nt: TGTGCCAGCAGCGTAGGGCATAGCGGCTACGAGCAGTACTTC
cdr3_aa: CASSVGHSGYEQYF

v_call: TRBV7-9
j_call: TRBJ2-5
clone_size: -
d_call: TRBD1
cdr3_nt: TGTGCCAGCAGCTTAACCGGGACAGGGGGAAACCTCCCCGTGGAGACCCAGTACTTC
cdr3_aa: CASSLTGTGGNLPVETQYF

v_call: TRBV19
j_call: TRBJ1-1
clone_size: few
d_call: -
cdr3_nt: TGTGCCAGTAGCCTGGGGCGGGAGACTGAAGCTTTCTTT
cdr3_aa: CASSLGRETEAFF

v_call: TRBV28
j_call: TRBJ2-1
clone_size: -
d_call: -
cdr3_nt: TGTGCCAGCAGTTTTTTGGCGGGGTCCTACAATGAGCAGTTCTTC
cdr3_aa: CASSFLAGSYNEQFF

v_call: TRBV5-1
j_call: TRBJ2-7
clone_size: -
d_call: TRBD2
cdr3_nt: TGCGCCAGCAGAGTAGGCGGGAGTAACTCCTACGAGCAGTACTTC
cdr3_aa: CASRVGGSNSYEQYF

v_call: TRBV19
j_call: TRBJ2-7
clone_size: -
d_call: -
cdr3_nt: TGTGCCAGTAGTATAGAAGTAGCGTCCTACGAGCAGTACTTC
cdr3_aa: CASSIEVASYEQYF

v_call: TRBV5-1
j_call: TRBJ2-7
clone_size: -
d_call: TRBD2
cdr3_nt: TGCGCCAGCAGCCCCCCCGGGAGTTCTAGCGGATTGGAGCAGTACTTC
cdr3_aa: CASSPPGSSSGLEQYF

v_call: TRBV27
j_call: TRBJ2-7
clone_size: -
d_call: TRBD2
cdr3_nt: TGTGCCAGCTCCCCTAGGACTAGCGGGCCCTACGAGCAGTACTTC
cdr3_aa: CASSPRTSGPYEQYF

v_call: TRBV5-4
j_call: TRBJ2-1
clone_size: -
d_call: TRBD2
cdr3_nt: TGTGCCAGCACTGCTGGGGGGAGGGATGAGCAGTTCTTC
cdr3_aa: CASTAGGRDEQFF

v_call: TRBV21-1
j_call: TRBJ2-7
clone_size: -
d_call: -
cdr3_nt: TGTGCCAGCAGCAATCCTCTAGCGGGAGACTACGAGCAGTACTTC
cdr3_aa: CASSNPLAGDYEQYF

v_call: TRBV27
j_call: TRBJ1-5
clone_size: -
d_call: TRBD1
cdr3_nt: TGTGCCAGCAGTCAGGACAGGGGTAATCAGCCCCAGCATTTT
cdr3_aa: CASSQDRGNQPQHF

v_call: TRBV6-1
j_call: TRBJ2-7
clone_size: few
d_call: TRBD2
cdr3_nt: TGTGCCAGCAGTGAACAGGGCGGGAGCTCCTACGAGCAGTACTTC
cdr3_aa: CASSEQGGSSYEQYF

v_call: TRBV19
j_call: TRBJ1-5
clone_size: few
d_call: TRBD1
cdr3_nt: TGTGCCAGTACTAATACGCACAGGGGAATTGGCAATCAGCCCCAGCATTTT
cdr3_aa: CASTNTHRGIGNQPQHF

v_call: TRBV28
j_call: TRBJ2-2
clone_size: -
d_call: TRBD1
cdr3_nt: TGTGCCAGCACTGAACAGGGGATCACCGGGGAGCTGTTTTTT
cdr3_aa: CASTEQGITGELFF

v_call: TRBV13
j_call: TRBJ1-1
clone_size: -
d_call: -
cdr3_nt: TGTGCCAGCAGCTTAGGCGGGGCGGGGCTTGGAACTGAAGCTTTCTTT
cdr3_aa: CASSLGGAGLGTEAFF

v_call: TRBV7-9
j_call: TRBJ2-1
clone_size: -
d_call: TRBD2
cdr3_nt: TGTGCCAGCAGCCAACTCTCGCGGGCGGGAGTGATTCGGGGTGAGCAGTTCTTC
cdr3_aa: CASSQLSRAGVIRGEQFF

v_call: TRBV30
j_call: TRBJ2-7
clone_size: -
d_call: TRBD2
cdr3_nt: TGTGCCTGGAGTGTACAGACTAGCTCCGAGCAGTACTTC
cdr3_aa: CAWSVQTSSEQYF

v_call: TRBV25-1
j_call: TRBJ2-1
clone_size: once
d_call: -
cdr3_nt: TGTGCCAGCAGTGAATTCGGGGAGGCCGGCTACAATGAGCAGTTCTTC
cdr3_aa: CASSEFGEAGYNEQFF

v_call: TRBV27
j_call: TRBJ2-2
clone_size: -
d_call: TRBD2
cdr3_nt: TGTGCCAGCAGTTTATTAGCGGGAGTGGCGGGGGAGCTGTTTTTT
cdr3_aa: CASSLLAGVAGELFF

v_call: TRBV30
j_call: TRBJ1-1
clone_size: -
d_call: -
cdr3_nt: TGTGCCTGGACTCGCAGCGGAGCTCTTTCGGAAGCTTTCTTT
cdr3_aa: CAWTRSGALSEAFF

v_call: TRBV15
j_call: TRBJ1-1
clone_size: -
d_call: -
cdr3_nt: TGTGCCACCAGCAGAGGGGAGGGATTAGAAGCTTTCTTT
cdr3_aa: CATSRGEGLEAFF

v_call: TRBV18
j_call: TRBJ2-7
clone_size: -
d_call: TRBD1
cdr3_nt: TGTGCCAGCTCACCAACCCCGACAGGGAACGAGCAGTACTTC
cdr3_aa: CASSPTPTGNEQYF

v_call: TRBV6-6
j_call: TRBJ1-3
clone_size: -
d_call: TRBD1
cdr3_nt: TGTGCCAGCAGTTACTCCGGGACAGGTGGAAACACCATATATTTT
cdr3_aa: CASSYSGTGGNTIYF

v_call: TRBV7-3
j_call: TRBJ2-5
clone_size: -
d_call: -
cdr3_nt: TGTGCCAGCAGCTTAGAGAGGCGGGCTGGCCAAGAGACCCAGTACTTC
cdr3_aa: CASSLERRAGQETQYF

v_call: TRBV5-1
j_call: TRBJ2-7
clone_size: -
d_call: -
cdr3_nt: TGCGCCAGCAGCTGGACCTTGAGCGGAGGCTCCTACGAGCAGTACTTC
cdr3_aa: CASSWTLSGGSYEQYF